This TCR beta chain was captured in a study of vaccination effects on CD4 cells after COVID-19. Looking at the study overall: Each participant received a vaccine that was either BNT162b2 or mRNA-1273, given as two doses.

Antigen-specific CD4+ T cells were expanded with viral peptide pools in the ViraFEST assay before sequencing. An approximately ten-day culture period preceded the isolation of CD4+ T cells. PBMC were cultured at fewer than 2.5 million per well with 10 IU/ml IL-2 and 10 ug/ml peptides. Trimming took off 6 bases at V and 5 bases at J, with 4 bases between the two ends. CDR1 and CDR2 from the germline V gene are LNHDA and SQIVND (reference sequence). CDR3 length: 10 amino acids. Comments on this clone: Its antigen is not known.

Here immunoSEQ multiplex PCR was the method, and the copy in TCRdb shows in-frame clones only, minus some. In the table there are 50,000 to 65,000 clones, around 86% of which are singletons. The chain links TRBV19 to TRBJ2-5; D unresolved. This clonotype was obtained from a human donor who received a COVID-19 vaccine. This specimen consisted of CD4+ T cells from PBMCs cultured with HCoV-229E spike peptides, obtained before COVID-19 vaccination. In DNA form, the CDR3 reads TGTGCCAGTAGGGGGGAGACCCAGTACTTC. This encodes CASRGETQYF. Using reference TRBV19 and TRBJ2-5 for the parts outside the CDR3, the full variable domain is DGGITQSPKYLFRKEGQNVTLSCEQNLNHDAMYWYRQDPGQGLRLIYYSQIVNDFQKGDIAEGYSVSREKKESFPLTVTSAQKNPTAFYLCASRGETQYFGPGTRLLVL.